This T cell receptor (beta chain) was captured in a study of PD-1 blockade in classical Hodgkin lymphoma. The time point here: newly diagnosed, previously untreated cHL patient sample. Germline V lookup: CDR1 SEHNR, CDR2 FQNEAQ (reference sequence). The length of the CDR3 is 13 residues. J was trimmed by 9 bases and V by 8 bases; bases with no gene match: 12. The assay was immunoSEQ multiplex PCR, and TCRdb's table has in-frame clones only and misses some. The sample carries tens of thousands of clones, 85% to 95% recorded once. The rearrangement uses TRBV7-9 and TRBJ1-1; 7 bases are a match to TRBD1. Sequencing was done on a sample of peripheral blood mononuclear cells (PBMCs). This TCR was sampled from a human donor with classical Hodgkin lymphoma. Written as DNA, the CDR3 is TGTGCCAGCGAAACCGAGGGGGCGCGGAAAGCTTTCTTT. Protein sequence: CASETEGARKAFF.